This T cell receptor beta chain stems from a study of T cells in Graves' hyperthyroidism and ophthalmopathy. Study-level background: Prior to any treatment, at the point of initial diagnosis, peripheral blood was collected. Overall study results and limits: In the blood, most expanded thyroid clonotypes above 0.001 appeared as well. Ophthalmopathy was predicted by the model a median of roughly 6.6 months ahead of onset.

CDR1 is SGHRS, CDR2 YFSETQ, per germline. CDR3 length equals 15 residues. V was shortened by 1 base and J by 4 bases, with 13 bases between the two germline ends. A note on this clonotype: Its antigen is unknown.

The study based diagnoses on clinical symptoms, serum thyroxine and TRAb, thyroid ultrasound and orbital computed tomography. Using RNA transcripts as the source, TCR beta CDR3 regions were amplified. An initial round of RT-PCR targeting the TCR CDR3 relied on the HTBI primer set. TCRdb processed the multiplex PCR reads anew with MiXCR; each CDR3 protein has one entry. This sample has over 400,000 distinct CDR3 sequences; 20% to 25% occur once, and the top ten carry roughly 49%. The TCR was taken from a woman aged 70-85 years with Graves' ophthalmopathy. This chain joins TRBV5-1 and TRBJ2-3; D might be TRBD2 (5 bases). Input material: blood. CDR3 residues: CASSLSGPVPDTQYF. CDR3 sequence (DNA): TGCGCCAGCAGCTTGAGCGGTCCTGTCCCAGATACGCAGTATTTT.